The clone carrying this T cell receptor beta chain has more than one count but fewer than ten. Germline CDR1 LNHDA, CDR2 SQIVND (reference sequence). There are 15 residues in the CDR3. The V gene lost 1 base and the J gene lost 0 bases, with 7 bases spanning the gap. This sample is drawn from a study of blood T cell repertoires in COVID-19. At the level of the study: Spain, Italy and the United States supplied samples that represented acute and convalescent COVID-19. T cells, B-cell-depleted T cells, or PBMCs provided the cDNA or gDNA that served as material.

Authors' processing steps: It was from reference gene primer amplification that nucleated cell counts were estimated. The method was immunoSEQ multiplex PCR; TCRdb's version includes in-frame clones alone and lacks a portion of them. The V and J calls and the clone size are those of that table, but D and trimming were determined from the DNA. The data show about 100,000 clones, 70% to 80% seen once. What was sequenced was peripheral blood. The receptor's source is a woman in her 70s with acute or convalescent COVID-19. The chain links TRBV19 to TRBJ1-5; no reliable D call. The CDR3 is CASSIGFSSNQPQHF. CDR3 DNA: TGTGCCAGTAGTATAGGGTTTAGTAGCAATCAGCCCCAGCATTTT.